Below, one T cell receptor beta chain is given with its context. It was with random hexamers that roughly 0.45 to 1 ug RNA was reverse transcribed. TCRdb recomputed calls from the immunoSEQ multiplex PCR reads with MiXCR, one row per CDR3 protein. The profile covers about 200,000 distinct CDR3 sequences, with 85% to 95% appearing a single time and 0.1% taken by the ten largest. Trimming removed 0 bases at V and 0 bases at J, with 11 bases between. Germline V gives CDR1 SQVTM, CDR2 ANQGSEA. This CDR3 has 16 amino acids. This sample was taken from a study of CD8 T cells in Susac syndrome. The TCR comes from a human donor in good health. Sequenced material: CD4+ T cells from PBMCs. The V gene is TRBV29-1, the J gene TRBJ2-2; either TRBD1 or TRBD2 may supply D (5 bases each). In DNA, the CDR3 is TGCAGCGTTGAAGATAGGGGACGAACGAACACCGGGGAGCTGTTTTTT. It codes for CSVEDRGRTNTGELFF.